A selection of T cell receptor beta chains follows, all from one sample in a study of PD-1 blockade in classical Hodgkin lymphoma. The method was immunoSEQ multiplex PCR; TCRdb's version includes in-frame clones alone and lacks a portion of them. The sample records around 21,000 clones, approximately 73% being singletons. Sequenced material: peripheral blood mononuclear cells (PBMCs), taken before the fourth cycle of nivolumab. The receptors were sampled from a human donor with classical Hodgkin lymphoma. CDR3s include the opening cysteine and the closing phenylalanine or tryptophan. A D gene is named only where the DNA matches it firmly. Expanded clones are given a class, and other clones once, few, many or no size at all.

J,D,size,V,DNA,CDR3
TRBJ2-5,TRBD1,.,TRBV7-2,TGTGCCAGCACCCCCAGGGGGTTGGGCGAGTTAGAGACCCAGTACTTC,CASTPRGLGELETQYF
TRBJ2-2,.,.,TRBV7-3,TGTGCCAGCAGCACCCTCGGGGACACCGGGGAGCTGTTTTTT,CASSTLGDTGELFF
TRBJ2-6,.,.,TRBV7-1,TGTGCCAGCAGCGTTGTTGGGAGCTTCTCTGGGGCCAACGTCCTGACTTTC,CASSVVGSFSGANVLTF
TRBJ1-1,.,medium-sized,TRBV19,TGTGCCAGTAGTATGGGGGCGTCCGACACTGAAGCTTTCTTT,CASSMGASDTEAFF
TRBJ2-3,.,.,TRBV5-1,TGCGCCAGCAGCTTGTCCGGGACCACCACAGATACGCAGTATTTT,CASSLSGTTTDTQYF
TRBJ1-6,.,.,TRBV28,TGTGCCAGCAGGGGGCTAGGGGGGCCCCTCCACTTT,CASRGLGGPLHF
TRBJ2-3,TRBD2,.,TRBV5-1,TGCGCCAGCAGCGAGTTACCGGGACTAGCTTCTCGGGACACAGATACGCAGTATTTT,CASSELPGLASRDTDTQYF
TRBJ2-4,TRBD1,once,TRBV18,TGTGCCAGCTCACCAGGGGGACAGCCGACATATTCCAAAAACATTCAGTACTTC,CASSPGGQPTYSKNIQYF
TRBJ1-1,.,.,TRBV18,TGTGCCAGCTCACCAAATAAGCGGGTTGAAGCTTTCTTT,CASSPNKRVEAFF
TRBJ2-1,TRBD2,.,TRBV7-2,TGTGCCAGCAGCTTCACAGTGACTAGCGCGTACAATGAGCAGTTCTTC,CASSFTVTSAYNEQFF
TRBJ1-3,.,.,TRBV5-1,TGCGCCAGCAGCTTGGATGTACCTGGAAACACCATATATTTT,CASSLDVPGNTIYF
TRBJ2-5,.,.,TRBV30,TGTGCCTGGAGTGTATTATTAGGAGAGACCCAGTACTTC,CAWSVLLGETQYF
TRBJ2-6,.,.,TRBV7-8,TGTGCCAGCAGCGAAGCGAACAGCCGCGGGGCCAACGTCCTGACTTTC,CASSEANSRGANVLTF
TRBJ1-2,.,.,TRBV29-1,TGCAGCTCATATGCGGGGAGCTACACCTTC,CSSYAGSYTF
TRBJ2-5,.,.,TRBV7-9,TGTGCCAGCAGCTTGAAGGCCACTCAGTACTTC,CASSLKATQYF
TRBJ2-7,TRBD2,.,TRBV30,TGTGCCTGGAAGCGGGGCTCCTACGAGCAGTACTTC,CAWKRGSYEQYF
TRBJ1-2,.,.,TRBV6-5,TGTGCCAGCAGCGGTAACTATGGCTACACCTTC,CASSGNYGYTF
TRBJ2-2,TRBD2,few,TRBV5-4,TGTGCCAGCAGCTTGGACGGGGGGATGATTGCCGGGGAGCTGTTTTTT,CASSLDGGMIAGELFF
TRBJ1-5,.,.,TRBV5-5,TGCGCCAGCAGCCCTGACAGGTATACCCAGCAGCCCCAGCATTTT,CASSPDRYTQQPQHF
TRBJ2-2,.,few,TRBV10-3,TGTGCCATCACAGGGAAAACCGGGGAGCTGTTTTTT,CAITGKTGELFF
TRBJ1-2,.,few,TRBV7-9,TGTGCCAGCAGCCCCTCCGCCGGCAATGGCTACACCTTC,CASSPSAGNGYTF
TRBJ1-6,.,few,TRBV7-9,TGTGCCAGCAGCTTAGATCAGGGATCACCCCTCCACTTT,CASSLDQGSPLHF